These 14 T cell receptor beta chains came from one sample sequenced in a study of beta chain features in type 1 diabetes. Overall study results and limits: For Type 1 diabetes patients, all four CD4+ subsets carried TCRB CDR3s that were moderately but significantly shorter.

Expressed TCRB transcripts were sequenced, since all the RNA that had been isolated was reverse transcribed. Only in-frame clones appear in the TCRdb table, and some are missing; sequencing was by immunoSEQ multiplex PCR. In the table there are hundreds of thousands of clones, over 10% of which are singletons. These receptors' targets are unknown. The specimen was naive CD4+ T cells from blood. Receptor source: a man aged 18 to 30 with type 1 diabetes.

The CDR3 nucleotides read TGTGCCAGCAGCTTAAGGGGGGGCCCCCCTAACAATGAGCAGTTCTTC. Its translation is CASSLRGGPPNNEQFF. The V call is TRBV5-6, the J call TRBJ2-1; tentatively, D is TRBD2 (7 bases). This CDR3 spans 16 amino acids. Between the trimmed V and J ends, which lost 2 bases and 5 bases, there was a span of 17 bases. Per the germline V gene, CDR1 is SGHDT and CDR2 is YYEEEE.

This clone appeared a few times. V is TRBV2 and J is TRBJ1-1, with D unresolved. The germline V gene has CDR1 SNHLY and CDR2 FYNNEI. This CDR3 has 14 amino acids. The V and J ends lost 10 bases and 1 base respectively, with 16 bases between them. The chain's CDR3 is CATSTLIGNTEAFF. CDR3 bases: TGTGCCACTAGTACACTAATTGGGAACACTGAAGCTTTCTTT.

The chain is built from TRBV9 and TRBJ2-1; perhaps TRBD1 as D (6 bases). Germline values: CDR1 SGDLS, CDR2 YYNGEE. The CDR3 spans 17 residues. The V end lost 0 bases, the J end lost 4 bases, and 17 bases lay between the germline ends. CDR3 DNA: TGTGCCAGCAGCGTAGCTACAGGTCGAGGGGGTTACAATGAGCAGTTCTTC. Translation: CASSVATGRGGYNEQFF.

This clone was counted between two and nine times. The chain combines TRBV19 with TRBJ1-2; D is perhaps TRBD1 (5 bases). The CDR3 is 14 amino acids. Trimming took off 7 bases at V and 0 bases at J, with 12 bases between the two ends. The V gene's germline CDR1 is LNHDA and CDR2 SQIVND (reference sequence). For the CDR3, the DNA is TGTGCCAGTACCTCGGGGGGAGCTAACTATGGCTACACCTTC. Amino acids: CASTSGGANYGYTF. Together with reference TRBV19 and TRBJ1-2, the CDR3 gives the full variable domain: DGGITQSPKYLFRKEGQNVTLSCEQNLNHDAMYWYRQDPGQGLRLIYYSQIVNDFQKGDIAEGYSVSREKKESFPLTVTSAQKNPTAFYLCASTSGGANYGYTFGSGTRLTVV.

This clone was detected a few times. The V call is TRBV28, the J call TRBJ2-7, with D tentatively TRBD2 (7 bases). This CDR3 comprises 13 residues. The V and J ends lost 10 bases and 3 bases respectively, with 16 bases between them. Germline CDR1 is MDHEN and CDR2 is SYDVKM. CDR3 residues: CATREGGHYEQYF. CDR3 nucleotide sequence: TGTGCCACCAGAGAGGGGGGGCACTACGAGCAGTACTTC. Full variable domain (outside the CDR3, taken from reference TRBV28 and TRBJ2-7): DVKVTQSSRYLVKRTGEKVFLECVQDMDHENMFWYRQDPGLGLRLIYFSYDVKMKEKGDIPEGYSVSREKKERFSLILESASTNQTSMYLCATREGGHYEQYFGPGTRLTVT.

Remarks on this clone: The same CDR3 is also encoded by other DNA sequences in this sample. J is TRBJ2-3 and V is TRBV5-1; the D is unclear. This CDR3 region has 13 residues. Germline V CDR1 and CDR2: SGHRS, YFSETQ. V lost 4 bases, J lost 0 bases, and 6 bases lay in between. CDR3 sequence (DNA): TGCGCCAGCAGCCGCACTAGCACAGATACGCAGTATTTT. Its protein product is CASSRTSTDTQYF.

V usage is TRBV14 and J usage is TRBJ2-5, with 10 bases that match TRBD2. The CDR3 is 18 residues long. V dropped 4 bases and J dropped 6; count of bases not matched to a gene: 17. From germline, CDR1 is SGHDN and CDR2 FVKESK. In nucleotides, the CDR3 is TGTGCCAGCAGCCCCCCGGGCCATAGCGGGGGGCCTCTCAAGACCCAGTACTTC. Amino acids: CASSPPGHSGGPLKTQYF.

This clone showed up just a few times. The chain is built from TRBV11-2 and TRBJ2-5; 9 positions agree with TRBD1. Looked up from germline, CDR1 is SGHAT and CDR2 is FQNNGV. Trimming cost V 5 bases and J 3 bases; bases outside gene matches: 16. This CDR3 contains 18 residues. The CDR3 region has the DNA TGTGCCAGCAGCGCGTCCGCCGGGACAGGGATTGTAGAAGAGACCCAGTACTTC. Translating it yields CASSASAGTGIVEETQYF.

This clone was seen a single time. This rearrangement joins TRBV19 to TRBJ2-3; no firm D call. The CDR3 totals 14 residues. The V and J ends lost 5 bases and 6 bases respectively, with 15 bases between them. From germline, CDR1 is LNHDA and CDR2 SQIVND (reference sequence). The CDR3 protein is CASSGRIVFDTQYF. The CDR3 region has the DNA TGTGCCAGTAGTGGGCGGATCGTTTTTGATACGCAGTATTTT.

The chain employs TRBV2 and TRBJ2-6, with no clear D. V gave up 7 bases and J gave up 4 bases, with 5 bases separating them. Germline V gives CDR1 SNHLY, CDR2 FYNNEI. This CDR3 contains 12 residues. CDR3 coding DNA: TGTGCCAGCACCACCGGGGCCAACGTCCTGACTTTC. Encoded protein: CASTTGANVLTF. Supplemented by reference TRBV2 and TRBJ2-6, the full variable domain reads EPEVTQTPSHQVTQMGQEVILRCVPISNHLYFYWYRQILGQKVEFLVSFYNNEISEKSEIFDDQFSVERPDGSNFTLKIRSTKLEDSAMYFCASTTGANVLTFGAGSRLTVL.

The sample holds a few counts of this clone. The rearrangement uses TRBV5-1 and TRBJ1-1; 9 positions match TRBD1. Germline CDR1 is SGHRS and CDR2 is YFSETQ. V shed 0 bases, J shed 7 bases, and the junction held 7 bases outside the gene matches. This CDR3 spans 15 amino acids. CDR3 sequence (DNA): TGCGCCAGCAGCTTGGCCTGGACAGGGGCGGATGAAGCTTTCTTT. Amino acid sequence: CASSLAWTGADEAFF.

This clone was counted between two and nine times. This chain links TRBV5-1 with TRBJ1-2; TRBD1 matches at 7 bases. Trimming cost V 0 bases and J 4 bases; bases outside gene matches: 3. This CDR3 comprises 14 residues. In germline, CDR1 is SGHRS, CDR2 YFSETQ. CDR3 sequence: CASSLAGQRYGYTF. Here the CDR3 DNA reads TGCGCCAGCAGCTTGGCGGGACAGCGCTATGGCTACACCTTC. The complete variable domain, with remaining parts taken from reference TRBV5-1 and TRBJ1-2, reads KAGVTQTPRYLIKTRGQQVTLSCSPISGHRSVSWYQQTPGQGLQFLFEYFSETQRNKGNFPGRFSGRQFSNSRSEMNVSTLELGDSALYLCASSLAGQRYGYTFGSGTRLTVV.

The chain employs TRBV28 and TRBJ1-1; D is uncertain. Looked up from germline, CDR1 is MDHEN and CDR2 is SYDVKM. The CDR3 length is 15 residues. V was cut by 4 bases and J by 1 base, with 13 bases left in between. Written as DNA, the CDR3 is TGTGCCAGCAGTTCTACAAGGGTTCGGAACACTGAAGCTTTCTTT. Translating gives CASSSTRVRNTEAFF.

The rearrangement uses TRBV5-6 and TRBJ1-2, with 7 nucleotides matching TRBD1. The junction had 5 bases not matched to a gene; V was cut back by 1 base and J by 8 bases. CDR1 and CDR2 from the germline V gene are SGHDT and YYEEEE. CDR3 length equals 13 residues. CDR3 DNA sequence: TGTGCCAGCAGCTTGACAGGGGCAGGAGGCTACACCTTC. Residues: CASSLTGAGGYTF.